This TCR beta chain originates from a study of shared clonotypes between healthy human individuals. Across the whole study: The study enrolled two women and a few men aged 18 to 49. Regarding the study as a whole: A limitation of the genetic and exposure-history diversity represented arose from few donors.

Sequencing used immunoSEQ multiplex PCR; TCRdb keeps in-frame clones, though not all of them. In the table there are around 2.1 million clones, about 94% of which are singletons. The CDR3 spans 14 residues. The germline V gene has CDR1 SGHNT and CDR2 YYREEE (reference sequence). The V gene lost 0 bases and the J gene lost 6 bases, with 7 bases spanning the gap. About this clone itself: Antigen unknown.

The sequenced sample consisted of naive CD4+ T cells sorted from blood. This sample's subset: CD45RA+ positively selected. The chain joins TRBV5-4 to TRBJ1-6; D remains ambiguous. The clonotype was recovered from a man younger than 35 in good health. CDR3 coding DNA: TGTGCCAGCAGCTTGGACAGTTTTAATTCACCCCTCCACTTT. It specifies CASSLDSFNSPLHF.